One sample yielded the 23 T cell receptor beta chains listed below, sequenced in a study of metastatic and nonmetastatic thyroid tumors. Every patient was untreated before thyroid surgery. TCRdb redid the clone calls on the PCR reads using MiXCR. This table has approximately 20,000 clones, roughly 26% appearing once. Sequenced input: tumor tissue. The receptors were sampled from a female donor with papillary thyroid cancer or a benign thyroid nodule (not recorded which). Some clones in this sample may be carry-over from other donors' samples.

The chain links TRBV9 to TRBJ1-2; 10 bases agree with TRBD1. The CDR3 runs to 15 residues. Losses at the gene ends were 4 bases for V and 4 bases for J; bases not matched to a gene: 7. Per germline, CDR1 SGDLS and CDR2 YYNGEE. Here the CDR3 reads CASSPRTGGTYGYTF. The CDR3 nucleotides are TGTGCCAGCAGCCCCCGGACAGGGGGTACCTATGGCTACACCTTC.

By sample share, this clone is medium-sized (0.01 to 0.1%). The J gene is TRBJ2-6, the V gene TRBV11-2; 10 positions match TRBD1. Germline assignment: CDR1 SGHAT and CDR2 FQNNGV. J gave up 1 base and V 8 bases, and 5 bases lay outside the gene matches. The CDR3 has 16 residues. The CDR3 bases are TGTGCCAGCCACCCGGGACAGGGGTCTGGGGCCAACGTCCTGACTTTC. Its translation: CASHPGQGSGANVLTF.

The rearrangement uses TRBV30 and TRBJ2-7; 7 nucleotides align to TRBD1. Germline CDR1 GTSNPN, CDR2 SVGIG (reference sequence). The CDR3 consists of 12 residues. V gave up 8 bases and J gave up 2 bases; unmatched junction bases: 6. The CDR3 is CAGMRGPYEQYF. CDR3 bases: TGTGCCGGGATGAGGGGGCCCTACGAGCAGTACTTC.

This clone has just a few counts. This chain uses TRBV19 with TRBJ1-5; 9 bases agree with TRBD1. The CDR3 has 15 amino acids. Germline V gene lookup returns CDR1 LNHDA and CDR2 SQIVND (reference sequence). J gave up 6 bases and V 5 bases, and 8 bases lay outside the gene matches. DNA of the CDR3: TGTGCCAGTAGTGCCTGTACAGGGGGCAGTCAGCCCCAGCATTTT. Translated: CASSACTGGSQPQHF.

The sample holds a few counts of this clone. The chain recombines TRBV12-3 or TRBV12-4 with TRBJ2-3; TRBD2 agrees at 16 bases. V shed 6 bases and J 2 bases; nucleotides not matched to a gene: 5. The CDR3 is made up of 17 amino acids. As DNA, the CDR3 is TGTGCCAGCAGCCCAGGGACTAGCGGGAGGGCCACAGATACGCAGTATTTT. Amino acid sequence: CASSPGTSGRATDTQYF.

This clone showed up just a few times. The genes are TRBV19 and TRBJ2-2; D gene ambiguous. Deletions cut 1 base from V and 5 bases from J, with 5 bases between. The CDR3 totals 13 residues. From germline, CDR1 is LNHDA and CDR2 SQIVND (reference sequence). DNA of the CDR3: TGTGCCAGTAGTATAGGGCTAACCGGGGAGCTGTTTTTT. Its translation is CASSIGLTGELFF.

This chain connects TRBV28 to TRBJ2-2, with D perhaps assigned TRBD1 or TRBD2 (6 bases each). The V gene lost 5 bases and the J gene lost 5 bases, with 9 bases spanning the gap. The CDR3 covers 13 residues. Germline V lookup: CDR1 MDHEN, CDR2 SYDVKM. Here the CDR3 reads CASSRRGTGELFF. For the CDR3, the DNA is TGTGCCAGCAGTCGGAGGGGGACCGGGGAGCTGTTTTTT.

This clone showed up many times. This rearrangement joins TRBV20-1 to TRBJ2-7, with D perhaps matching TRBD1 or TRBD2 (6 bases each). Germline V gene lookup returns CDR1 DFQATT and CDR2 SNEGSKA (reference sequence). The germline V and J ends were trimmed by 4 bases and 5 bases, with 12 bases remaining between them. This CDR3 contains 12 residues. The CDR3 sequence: CSATGDTNEQYF. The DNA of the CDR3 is TGCAGTGCTACGGGGGACACTAACGAGCAGTACTTC.

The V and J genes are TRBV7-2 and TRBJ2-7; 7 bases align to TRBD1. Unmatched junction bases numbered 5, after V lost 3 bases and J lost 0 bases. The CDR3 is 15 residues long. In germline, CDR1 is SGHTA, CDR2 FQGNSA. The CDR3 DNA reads TGTGCCAGCAGCTTCCGGGACAGCCTCTCCTACGAGCAGTACTTC. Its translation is CASSFRDSLSYEQYF. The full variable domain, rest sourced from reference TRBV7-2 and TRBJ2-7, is GAGVSQSPSNKVTEKGKDVELRCDPISGHTALYWYRQSLGQGLEFLIYFQGNSAPDKSGLPSDRFSAERTGGSVSTLTIQRTQQEDSAVYLCASSFRDSLSYEQYFGPGTRLTVT.

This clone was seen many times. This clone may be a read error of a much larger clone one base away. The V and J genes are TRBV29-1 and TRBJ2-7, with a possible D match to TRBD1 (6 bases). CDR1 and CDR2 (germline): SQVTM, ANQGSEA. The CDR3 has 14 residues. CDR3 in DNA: TGCAGCGTGAGGGGGTCAGGGAGTCTTAACGAGCATTACTTC. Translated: CSVRGSGSLNEHYF.

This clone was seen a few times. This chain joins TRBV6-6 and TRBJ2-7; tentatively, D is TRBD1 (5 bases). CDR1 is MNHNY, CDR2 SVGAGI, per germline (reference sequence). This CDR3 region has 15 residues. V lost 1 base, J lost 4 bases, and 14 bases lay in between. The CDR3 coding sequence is TGTGCCAGCAGTTACTGGGCGACAGACCTATACGAGCAGTACTTC. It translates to CASSYWATDLYEQYF.

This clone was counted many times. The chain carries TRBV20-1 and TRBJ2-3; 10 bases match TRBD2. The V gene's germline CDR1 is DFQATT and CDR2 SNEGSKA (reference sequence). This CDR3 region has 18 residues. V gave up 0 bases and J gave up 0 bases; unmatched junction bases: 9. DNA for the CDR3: TGCAGTGCTAGAGATTTGGAGACTAGCGGGCCCAGCACAGATACGCAGTATTTT. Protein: CSARDLETSGPSTDTQYF.

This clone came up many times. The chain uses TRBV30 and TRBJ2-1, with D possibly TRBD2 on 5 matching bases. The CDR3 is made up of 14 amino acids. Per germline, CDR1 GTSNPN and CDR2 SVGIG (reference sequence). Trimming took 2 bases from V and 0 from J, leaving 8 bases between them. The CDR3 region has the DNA TGTGCCTGGAGTCGGGGAAGCTCCTACAATGAGCAGTTCTTC. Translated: CAWSRGSSYNEQFF.

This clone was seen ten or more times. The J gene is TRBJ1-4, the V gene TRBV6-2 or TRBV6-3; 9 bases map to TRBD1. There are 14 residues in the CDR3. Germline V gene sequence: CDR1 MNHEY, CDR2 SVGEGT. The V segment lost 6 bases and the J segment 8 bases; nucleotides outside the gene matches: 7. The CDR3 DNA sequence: TGTGCCAGCAGAACAGGGGGCGATGCAGAAAAACTGTTTTTT. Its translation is CASRTGGDAEKLFF.

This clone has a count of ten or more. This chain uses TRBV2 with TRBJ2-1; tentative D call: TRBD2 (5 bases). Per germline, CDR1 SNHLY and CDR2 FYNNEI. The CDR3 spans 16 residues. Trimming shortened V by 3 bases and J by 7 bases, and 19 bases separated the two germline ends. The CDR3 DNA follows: TGTGCCAGCAGTGATGTGGAGGCAGGCCTATGGAATGAGCAGTTCTTC. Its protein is CASSDVEAGLWNEQFF.

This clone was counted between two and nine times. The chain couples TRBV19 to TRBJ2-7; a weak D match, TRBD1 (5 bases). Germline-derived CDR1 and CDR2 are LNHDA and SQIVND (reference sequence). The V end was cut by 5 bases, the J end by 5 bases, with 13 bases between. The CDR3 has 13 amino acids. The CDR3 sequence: CASSPRTRDEQYF. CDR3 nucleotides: TGTGCCAGTAGTCCCAGGACAAGGGACGAGCAGTACTTC. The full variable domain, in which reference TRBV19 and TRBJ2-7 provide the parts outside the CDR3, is DGGITQSPKYLFRKEGQNVTLSCEQNLNHDAMYWYRQDPGQGLRLIYYSQIVNDFQKGDIAEGYSVSREKKESFPLTVTSAQKNPTAFYLCASSPRTRDEQYFGPGTRLTVT.

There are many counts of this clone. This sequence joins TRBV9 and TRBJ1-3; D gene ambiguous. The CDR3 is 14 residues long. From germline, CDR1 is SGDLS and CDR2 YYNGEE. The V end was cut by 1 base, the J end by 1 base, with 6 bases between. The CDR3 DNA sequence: TGTGCCAGCAGCGTACAAGGATCTGGAAACACCATATATTTT. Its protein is CASSVQGSGNTIYF.

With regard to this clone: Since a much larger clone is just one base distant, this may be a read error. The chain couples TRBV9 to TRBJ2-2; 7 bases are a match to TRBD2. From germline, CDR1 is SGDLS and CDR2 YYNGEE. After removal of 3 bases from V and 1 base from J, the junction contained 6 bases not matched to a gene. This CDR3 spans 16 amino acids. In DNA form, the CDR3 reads TGTGCCAGCAGCGAGAATCCTAGCGGGAACACCGGGGAGCTGTTTTTT. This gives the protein CASSENPSGNTGELFF. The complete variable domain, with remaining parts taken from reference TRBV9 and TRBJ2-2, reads DSGVTQTPKHLITATGQRVTLRCSPRSGDLSVYWYQQSLDQGLQFLIQYYNGEERAKGNILERFSAQQFPDLHSELNLSSLELGDSALYFCASSENPSGNTGELFFGEGSRLTVL.

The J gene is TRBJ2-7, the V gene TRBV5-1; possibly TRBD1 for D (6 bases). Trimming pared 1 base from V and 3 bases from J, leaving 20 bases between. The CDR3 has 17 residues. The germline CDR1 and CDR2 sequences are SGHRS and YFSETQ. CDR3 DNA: TGCGCCAGCAGCTTGCCAAGGACAGTGGGCTGTTTCTACGAGCAGTACTTC. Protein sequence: CASSLPRTVGCFYEQYF.

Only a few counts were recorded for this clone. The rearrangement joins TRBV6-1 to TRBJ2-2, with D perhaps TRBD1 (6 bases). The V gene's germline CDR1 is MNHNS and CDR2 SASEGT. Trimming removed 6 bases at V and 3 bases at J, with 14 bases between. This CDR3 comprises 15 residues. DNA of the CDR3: TGTGCCAGCAGAGACGGACAGCCTTACACCGGGGAGCTGTTTTTT. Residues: CASRDGQPYTGELFF.

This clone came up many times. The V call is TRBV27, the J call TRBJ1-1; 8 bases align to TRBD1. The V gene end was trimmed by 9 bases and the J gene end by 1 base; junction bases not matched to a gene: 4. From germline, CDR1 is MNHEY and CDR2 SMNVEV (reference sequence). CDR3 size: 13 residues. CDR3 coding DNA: TGTGCCAGTCCGGGACAGGAGAACACTGAAGCTTTCTTT. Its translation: CASPGQENTEAFF.

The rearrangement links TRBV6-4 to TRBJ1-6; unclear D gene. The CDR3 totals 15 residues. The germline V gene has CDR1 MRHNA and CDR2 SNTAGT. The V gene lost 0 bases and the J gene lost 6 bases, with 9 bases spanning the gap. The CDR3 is CASSDSTGGNSPLHF. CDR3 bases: TGTGCCAGCAGTGACTCGACGGGCGGTAATTCACCCCTCCACTTT.

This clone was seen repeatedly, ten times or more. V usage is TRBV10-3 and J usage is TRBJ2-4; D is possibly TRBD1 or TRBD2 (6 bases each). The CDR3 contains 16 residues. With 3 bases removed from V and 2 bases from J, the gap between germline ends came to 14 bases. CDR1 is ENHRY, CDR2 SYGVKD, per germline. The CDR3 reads CAISDPGGFSKNIQYF. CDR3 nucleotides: TGTGCCATCAGTGATCCCGGGGGCTTTTCCAAAAACATTCAGTACTTC.